This T cell receptor beta chain was observed in a study of cytomegalovirus exposure and HLA in healthy donors. The study, taken as a whole, reports: Associated with cytomegalovirus, according to the listing, were about 160 TCR beta chains.

The CDR3 has 15 residues. The germline V gene has CDR1 SEHNR and CDR2 FQNEAQ (reference sequence). V shed 3 bases, J shed 2 bases, and the junction held 3 bases outside the gene matches. Remarks on this clone: Its antigen is not known.

A multiplex PCR was run with 60 Vbeta primers and 13 Jbeta primers. Profiled with immunoSEQ multiplex PCR; TCRdb holds only in-frame clones, not every one. The ten top clones account for 2% to 2.5%, within a sample of about 160,000 clones. This TCR came from a man aged 30 to 39 in good health and CMV-seronegative. The gene calls are TRBV7-9 and TRBJ2-3; 9 positions agree with TRBD2. Sequenced sample: PBMCs. CDR3 coding DNA: TGTGCCAGCAGCTTTACTAGCGGGTCCACAGATACGCAGTATTTT. As protein: CASSFTSGSTDTQYF.